The 28 T cell receptor beta chains listed next were all sequenced from one sample in a study of blood T cell repertoires in COVID-19. Sequencing was performed with immunoSEQ multiplex PCR; in TCRdb, only in-frame clones are kept and a portion is missing. The sample records under 170,000 clones, over 65% being singletons. Sequencing was carried out using peripheral blood. These receptors were obtained from a man between 65 and 80 years old with acute or convalescent COVID-19.

This chain connects TRBV27 to TRBJ2-7; 7 bases fit TRBD1. The CDR3 is 15 amino acids. V dropped 3 bases and J dropped 2; count of bases not matched to a gene: 7. Germline CDR1 MNHEY, CDR2 SMNVEV (reference sequence). The CDR3 coding sequence is TGTGCCAGCAGTTTCTCAGGGACAGCAACCTACGAGCAGTACTTC. It yields the protein CASSFSGTATYEQYF.

The J gene is TRBJ2-3, the V gene TRBV11-2; D possibly corresponds to TRBD2 (6 bases). Germline V gene sequence: CDR1 SGHAT, CDR2 FQNNGV. This CDR3 region has 17 residues. Trimming cost V 4 bases and J 2 bases, with 19 bases left between them. DNA of the CDR3: TGTGCCAGCAGCTCCACTGGGACGGGAGAGATCACAGATACGCAGTATTTT. Protein product: CASSSTGTGEITDTQYF.

The V and J genes are TRBV7-9 and TRBJ2-1; D not certain. V gave up 3 bases and J gave up 6 bases, with 3 bases separating them. CDR1 is SEHNR and CDR2 is FQNEAQ in the germline V gene (reference sequence). The CDR3 totals 11 residues. CDR3 residues: CASSFINEQFF. The CDR3, as DNA: TGTGCCAGCAGCTTCATCAATGAGCAGTTCTTC.

This clone has a single count. J is TRBJ1-2 and V is TRBV6-5; no firm D call. Trimming removed 11 bases from V and 8 bases from J, with 15 bases in between. In germline, CDR1 is MNHEY, CDR2 SVGAGI. CDR3 length: 11 residues. CDR3 loop: CAVETRPGYTF. DNA for the CDR3: TGTGCCGTGGAGACCCGCCCGGGCTACACCTTC.

The chain uses TRBV5-1 and TRBJ1-1; D may be TRBD1 (6 bases). The CDR3 sequence is 15 residues long. The ends were cut back, 4 bases at V and 1 base at J, with 14 bases in the middle. The germline gives CDR1 SGHRS, CDR2 YFSETQ. The CDR3 bases are TGCGCCAGCAGCGAACAGGGTTTGTCGAACACTGAAGCTTTCTTT. Its translation is CASSEQGLSNTEAFF.

The chain uses TRBV19 and TRBJ1-6, with 8 bases lining up with TRBD1. Germline V gene data show CDR1 as LNHDA and CDR2 as SQIVND (reference sequence). This CDR3 contains 16 residues. V dropped 3 bases and J dropped 8; count of bases not matched to a gene: 9. The CDR3 spells CASSMRWAGGDSPLHF. The CDR3 DNA sequence: TGTGCCAGTAGTATGCGTTGGGCAGGGGGCGATTCACCCCTCCACTTT.

The CDR3 spells CASSPHSGLNTEAFF. The CDR3 bases are TGTGCCAGCAGCCCCCACAGTGGTCTGAACACTGAAGCTTTCTTT. This chain joins TRBV27 and TRBJ1-1; D gene ambiguous. The CDR3 contains 15 residues. The V and J ends lost 6 bases and 0 bases respectively, with 14 bases between them. The germline V gene has CDR1 MNHEY and CDR2 SMNVEV (reference sequence).

The V call is TRBV24-1, the J call TRBJ2-1, with D possibly TRBD2 on 6 matching bases. Germline loops: CDR1 KGHDR, CDR2 SFDVKD. The CDR3 has 16 amino acids. The V end lost 3 bases, the J end lost 3 bases, and 14 bases lay between the germline ends. In nucleotides, the CDR3 is TGTGCCACCAGTGATGGGGACTTCCGGGGCTACAATGAGCAGTTCTTC. Translating gives CATSDGDFRGYNEQFF.

This clone was seen only once. At the DNA level, this CDR3 is encoded by other sequences in the same sample as well. The rearrangement uses TRBV28 and TRBJ1-2, with 8 bases fitting TRBD1. Germline trimming cut 6 bases from V and 4 bases from J; bases unmatched to any gene: 7. Germline CDR1 is MDHEN and CDR2 is SYDVKM. The CDR3 contains 14 residues. CDR3 sequence: CASSSGTGSYGYTF. The CDR3 nucleotides read TGTGCCAGCAGCTCAGGGACAGGATCCTATGGCTACACCTTC.

This chain links TRBV21-1 with TRBJ1-4. TRBV21-1 constitutes a pseudogene. The length of the CDR3 is 14 residues. The CDR3 DNA reads TGTGCCAGCAGGCCGGGGTATACCGATGAAAAACTGTTTTTT. Protein sequence: CASRPGYTDEKLFF.

CDR3 sequence: CATALTGAKNEQFF. The CDR3 nucleotides are TGCGCCACCGCCTTGACAGGGGCCAAAAATGAGCAGTTCTTC. The rearrangement uses TRBV10-1 and TRBJ2-1, with 8 bases matching TRBD1. The CDR3 has 14 amino acids. The germline V gene encodes CDR1 WNHNN and CDR2 SYGVQD (reference sequence). Germline trimming cut 10 bases from V and 7 bases from J; bases unmatched to any gene: 12.

The chain employs TRBV7-2 and TRBJ2-7; a possible D gene is TRBD1 (8 bases). The V gene's germline CDR1 is SGHTA and CDR2 FQGNSA. CDR3 length: 15 amino acids. Trimming shortened V by 5 bases and J by 4 bases, and 18 bases separated the two germline ends. CDR3 nucleotide sequence: TGTGCCAGCAGCACCAGCGGGACAGGAACTTACGAGCAGTACTTC. Translated: CASSTSGTGTYEQYF.

The genes are TRBV7-2 and TRBJ1-4; no clear D. The CDR3 totals 16 residues. Deletions cut 1 base from V and 0 bases from J, with 9 bases between. The germline V gene encodes CDR1 SGHTA and CDR2 FQGNSA. This CDR3 reads CASSLDPSATNEKLFF. The CDR3 DNA reads TGTGCCAGCAGCTTAGATCCCTCTGCAACTAATGAAAAACTGTTTTTT. Together with reference TRBV7-2 and TRBJ1-4, the CDR3 gives the full variable domain: GAGVSQSPSNKVTEKGKDVELRCDPISGHTALYWYRQSLGQGLEFLIYFQGNSAPDKSGLPSDRFSAERTGGSVSTLTIQRTQQEDSAVYLCASSLDPSATNEKLFFGSGTQLSVL.

The V call is TRBV5-1, the J call TRBJ2-2; D not resolved. V dropped 0 bases and J dropped 3 bases, with 6 bases sitting between them. CDR1 and CDR2 (germline): SGHRS, YFSETQ. The length of the CDR3 is 14 residues. The CDR3 loop reads CASSLDSYTGELFF. The CDR3 DNA reads TGCGCCAGCAGCTTGGACAGTTACACCGGGGAGCTGTTTTTT. The full variable domain, with the rest looked up from reference TRBV5-1 and TRBJ2-2, is KAGVTQTPRYLIKTRGQQVTLSCSPISGHRSVSWYQQTPGQGLQFLFEYFSETQRNKGNFPGRFSGRQFSNSRSEMNVSTLELGDSALYLCASSLDSYTGELFFGEGSRLTVL.

The CDR3 coding sequence is TGTGCCAGCAGCGTAGCCTGGGAGACCGGGGAGCTGTTTTTT. Its protein is CASSVAWETGELFF. The rearrangement joins TRBV9 to TRBJ2-2; TRBD2 might be the D (5 bases). V lost 0 bases and J lost 5, with 8 bases in between. The CDR3 extends over 14 amino acids. Germline CDR1 is SGDLS and CDR2 is YYNGEE.

With regard to this clone: The junction departs from germline at one end; a sequencing error may be responsible. The V call is TRBV5-5, the J call TRBJ2-7, with TRBD2 matching over 11 bases. The CDR3 runs to 15 residues. Germline values: CDR1 SGHKS, CDR2 YYEKEE (reference sequence). DNA of the CDR3: TGTGCCAGCAGGTTGGGACTAGCGGAGCCCTACGAGCAGTACTTC. It specifies CASRLGLAEPYEQYF.

The rearrangement joins TRBV7-8 to TRBJ2-5, with D perhaps matching TRBD1 (7 bases). V was pared by 5 bases and J by 4 bases, with 20 bases between. This CDR3 region has 16 residues. Germline V lookup: CDR1 SGHVS, CDR2 FQNEAQ. This CDR3 is CASSPETGRLPETQYF. DNA of the CDR3: TGTGCCAGCAGCCCAGAGACAGGGAGGTTACCAGAGACCCAGTACTTC.

The chain carries TRBV5-1 and TRBJ2-7, with 11 nucleotides matching TRBD1. V shed 4 bases, J shed 2 bases, and the junction held 2 bases outside the gene matches. Germline CDR1 and CDR2: SGHRS and YFSETQ. The CDR3 extends over 14 amino acids. The CDR3 protein is CASSVGQGAYEQYF. DNA of the CDR3: TGCGCCAGCAGCGTGGGACAGGGGGCCTACGAGCAGTACTTC.

V gene TRBV6-5 combines with J gene TRBJ2-4; D unclear. From germline, CDR1 is MNHEY and CDR2 SVGAGI. The CDR3 extends over 14 amino acids. Trimming pared 7 bases from V and 6 bases from J, leaving 16 bases between. The CDR3 DNA follows: TGTGCCAGCATCGATAAAGGCGGAGCAAACATTCAGTACTTC. It translates to CASIDKGGANIQYF.

V usage is TRBV18 and J usage is TRBJ2-2, with 7 bases identical to TRBD2. The CDR3 loop spans 15 amino acids. CDR1 and CDR2 from the germline V gene are KGHSH and LQKENI. V lost 3 bases, J lost 3 bases, and 4 bases stayed unmatched. This CDR3 is CASSPAGGYTGELFF. CDR3 bases: TGTGCCAGCTCACCCGCCGGGGGGTACACCGGGGAGCTGTTTTTT. Full variable domain (remainder filled in from reference TRBV18 and TRBJ2-2): NAGVMQNPRHLVRRRGQEARLRCSPMKGHSHVYWYRQLPEEGLKFMVYLQKENIIDESGMPKERFSAEFPKEGPSILRIQQVVRGDSAAYFCASSPAGGYTGELFFGEGSRLTVL.

The chain carries TRBV28 and TRBJ2-1; D is ambiguous. V was trimmed by 5 bases and J by 5 bases, leaving 16 bases between them. This CDR3 comprises 15 residues. CDR1 is MDHEN, CDR2 SYDVKM, per germline. CDR3 residues: CASSLTPLTDNEQFF. CDR3 sequence (DNA): TGTGCCAGCAGTCTCACCCCCTTAACGGACAATGAGCAGTTCTTC.

The chain employs TRBV3-1 (or the pseudogene TRBV3-2) and TRBJ1-2; weak D call: TRBD1 (5 bases). CDR1 and CDR2 (germline): LGHDT, YNNKEL (reference sequence). V was shortened by 7 bases and J by 3 bases, with 9 bases between the two germline ends. This CDR3 has 12 amino acids. CDR3: CASIGEDYGYTF. The CDR3 nucleotides read TGTGCCAGCATAGGGGAAGACTATGGCTACACCTTC.

The chain couples TRBV19 to TRBJ2-4, with a tentative D call TRBD2 (5 bases). Germline lookup yields CDR1 LNHDA and CDR2 SQIVND (reference sequence). The CDR3 runs 14 residues. V lost 5 bases, J lost 4 bases, and 12 bases lay in between. CDR3 DNA: TGTGCCAGTAGTCGACCAGCGGCAAAAAACATTCAGTACTTC. This sequence encodes CASSRPAAKNIQYF. Supplemented by reference TRBV19 and TRBJ2-4, the full variable domain reads DGGITQSPKYLFRKEGQNVTLSCEQNLNHDAMYWYRQDPGQGLRLIYYSQIVNDFQKGDIAEGYSVSREKKESFPLTVTSAQKNPTAFYLCASSRPAAKNIQYFGAGTRLSVL.

Regarding this clone: At one boundary the junction diverges from the germline segment, which might be a read error. The chain couples TRBV19 to TRBJ1-1, with D perhaps TRBD1 (5 bases). Germline assignment: CDR1 LNHDA and CDR2 SQIVND (reference sequence). There are 15 residues in the CDR3. In DNA, the CDR3 is TGTGCCAGTAGTCCCCGACAGAGTGTGAACCCTGAAGCTTTCTTT. It codes for CASSPRQSVNPEAFF. The full variable domain, rest sourced from reference TRBV19 and TRBJ1-1, is DGGITQSPKYLFRKEGQNVTLSCEQNLNHDAMYWYRQDPGQGLRLIYYSQIVNDFQKGDIAEGYSVSREKKESFPLTVTSAQKNPTAFYLCASSPRQSVNPEAFFGQGTRLTVV.

V is TRBV18 and J is TRBJ1-4, with 9 bases lining up with TRBD1. The trim removed 6 bases at V and 8 bases at J, leaving 10 bases unmatched. This CDR3 has 15 amino acids. Germline values: CDR1 KGHSH, CDR2 LQKENI. CDR3 sequence reads: CASSRYRGQGEKLFF. The CDR3 DNA is TGTGCCAGCTCGCGCTACAGGGGGCAAGGCGAAAAACTGTTTTTT.

This chain joins TRBV4-1 and TRBJ1-1; maybe TRBD1 (6 bases). The germline V gene has CDR1 MGHRA and CDR2 YSYEKL. This CDR3 has 13 amino acids. V dropped 0 bases and J dropped 11 bases, with 13 bases sitting between them. CDR3 in DNA: TGCGCCAGCAGCCAAGATTCAGGGGCAGGGGCTTTCTTT. Its protein product is CASSQDSGAGAFF.

This clone turned up a few times. V gene TRBV28 combines with J gene TRBJ2-3; D remains ambiguous. The CDR3 runs 13 residues. CDR1 is MDHEN and CDR2 is SYDVKM in the germline V gene. The ends were cut back, 11 bases at V and 2 bases at J, with 14 bases in the middle. Here the CDR3 reads CAVPGSNTDTQYF. The CDR3 DNA reads as TGTGCCGTCCCAGGCAGTAACACAGATACGCAGTATTTT.

V and J are TRBV12-5 and TRBJ1-6, with D hard to call. Germline V lookup: CDR1 LGHNT, CDR2 FRNRAP. The V gene lost 5 bases and the J gene lost 8 bases, with 10 bases spanning the gap. This CDR3 is 13 amino acids long. The CDR3 DNA sequence: TGTGCTAGTGGTCTAGAACGGCATTCACCCCTCCACTTT. Translated: CASGLERHSPLHF. Variable domain in full (rest from reference TRBV12-5 and TRBJ1-6): DARVTQTPRHKVTEMGQEVTMRCQPILGHNTVFWYRQTMMQGLELLAYFRNRAPLDDSGMPKDRFSAEMPDATLATLKIQPSEPRDSAVYFCASGLERHSPLHFGNGTRLTVT.